One and the same sample provided the 5 T cell receptor beta chains below, sequenced in a study of beta chain features in type 1 diabetes. Findings and limits, study-wide: Moderate yet significant TCRB CDR3 shortening was seen in Type 1 diabetes patients in all four CD4+ subsets.

Their target antigens are unknown. Since all of the isolated RNA was reverse transcribed, expressed TCRB transcripts were what got sequenced. Assay: immunoSEQ multiplex PCR; the TCRdb copy retains only in-frame clones and omits some. Of more than 200,000 clones in the sample, approximately 16% were seen once. Sequenced input: naive CD4+ T cells from blood. These receptors were obtained from a man aged 25-45 years with type 1 diabetes.

V usage is TRBV18 and J usage is TRBJ2-4, with D perhaps matching TRBD1 or TRBD2 (5 bases each). The CDR3 extends over 14 amino acids. The germline gives CDR1 KGHSH, CDR2 LQKENI. Trimming left V 4 bases short and J 5 bases short, with 12 bases between. DNA of the CDR3: TGTGCCAGCTCACTAGGGACCGCCGAAAACATTCAGTACTTC. Its protein product is CASSLGTAENIQYF.

This clone has more than one count but fewer than ten. The chain carries TRBV7-9 and TRBJ1-5; D is uncertain. The germline V gene has CDR1 SEHNR and CDR2 FQNEAQ (reference sequence). CDR3 size: 15 residues. V was pared by 3 bases and J by 4 bases, with 13 bases between. CDR3 residues: CASSFMSGSNQPQHF. CDR3 DNA: TGTGCCAGCAGCTTCATGTCCGGGAGTAATCAGCCCCAGCATTTT.

As to this clone: At the DNA level, this CDR3 is encoded by other sequences in the same sample as well. V and J are TRBV7-2 and TRBJ2-3; D gene ambiguous. CDR3 size: 12 residues. Trimming cost V 6 bases and J 0 bases, with 4 bases left between them. CDR1 SGHTA and CDR2 FQGNSA come from the germline V gene. CDR3 coding DNA: TGTGCCAGCAGTTACAGCACAGATACGCAGTATTTT. As protein: CASSYSTDTQYF.

This clone was counted a few times. The rearrangement joins TRBV7-2 to TRBJ2-5; D is uncertain. Trimming took 2 bases from V and 5 from J, leaving 9 bases between them. The CDR3 loop spans 13 amino acids. Germline CDR1 and CDR2: SGHTA and FQGNSA. CDR3 region: CASSLSFEETQYF. The CDR3 coding sequence is TGTGCCAGCAGCTTAAGTTTCGAGGAGACCCAGTACTTC.

V gene TRBV6-6 combines with J gene TRBJ1-5, with 7 bases that match TRBD1. Trimming took 6 bases from V and 3 from J; bases not matched to a gene: 2. The V gene's germline CDR1 is MNHNY and CDR2 SVGAGI (reference sequence). There are 13 residues in the CDR3. DNA of the CDR3: TGTGCCAGCAGCGGGACAGACAATCAGCCCCAGCATTTT. Protein: CASSGTDNQPQHF.